These 18 T cell receptor beta chains share one sample of origin, sequenced in a study of follicular helper T cells after annual influenza vaccination. TCRdb's copy holds only in-frame clones and misses some; the assay was immunoSEQ multiplex PCR. Of over a thousand clones in the sample, around three quarters were seen once. Time point of the sample: 2014-2015 season, pre-vaccination. This sample comprised CXCR5+ CD38+ circulating T follicular helper cells from blood, obtained on the day of influenza vaccination. The sample's subset: circulating Tfh, non-naive CD4+CXCR5+PD-1+ (ICOS+CD38+ or ICOS-CD38-). These TCRs come from an adult who received the influenza vaccine.

The chain joins TRBV19 to TRBJ1-4, with D hard to call. Per the germline V gene, CDR1 is LNHDA and CDR2 is SQIVND (reference sequence). The CDR3 totals 13 residues. Trimming removed 3 bases at V and 7 bases at J, with 9 bases between. The CDR3 DNA sequence: TGTGCCAGTAGTATGGGCCGAAGTGAAAAACTGTTTTTT. This translates into CASSMGRSEKLFF.

The genes are TRBV28 and TRBJ1-2; TRBD1 might be the D (6 bases). The CDR3 totals 13 residues. Trimming cost V 6 bases and J 7 bases, with 15 bases left between them. The germline V gene encodes CDR1 MDHEN and CDR2 SYDVKM. The CDR3 reads CASSRRGGGGYTF. CDR3 DNA: TGTGCCAGCAGCCGCCGAGGGGGTGGTGGCTACACCTTC.

V and J are TRBV6-1 and TRBJ2-6; possibly TRBD1 or TRBD2 for D (5 bases each). CDR1 MNHNS and CDR2 SASEGT come from the germline V gene. This CDR3 contains 15 residues. V lost 7 bases to trimming and J lost 0 bases, with 10 bases between them. This chain's CDR3 is CASIRDASGANVLTF. In DNA form, the CDR3 reads TGTGCCAGCATCCGGGACGCCTCTGGGGCCAACGTCCTGACTTTC.

The chain joins TRBV7-9 to TRBJ2-1, with D possibly TRBD2 on 6 matching bases. This CDR3 has 14 amino acids. V was trimmed by 4 bases and J by 3 bases, leaving 10 bases between them. The germline gives CDR1 SEHNR, CDR2 FQNEAQ (reference sequence). Written as DNA, the CDR3 is TGTGCCAGCAGCTCCCCGGGACTCTACAATGAGCAGTTCTTC. This gives the protein CASSSPGLYNEQFF.

This chain uses TRBV29-1 with TRBJ1-5; 9 bases line up with TRBD1. Germline V gene data show CDR1 as SQVTM and CDR2 as ANQGSEA. The ends lost 6 bases at V and 2 bases at J; junction bases unmatched: 5. The CDR3 sequence is 14 residues long. The CDR3 DNA reads as TGCAGCGTAACACAGGGGGCCGGCAATCAGCCCCAGCATTTT. Residues: CSVTQGAGNQPQHF.

This clone showed up just a few times. The chain links TRBV5-1 to TRBJ2-7; 10 nucleotides line up with TRBD1. The CDR3 runs 17 residues. J gave up 0 bases and V 4 bases, and 10 bases lay outside the gene matches. Germline V gives CDR1 SGHRS, CDR2 YFSETQ. The chain's CDR3 is CASSPGQGTRSSYEQYF. CDR3 bases: TGCGCCAGCAGCCCGGGACAGGGGACGAGGAGCTCCTACGAGCAGTACTTC.

CDR3 nucleotide sequence: TGTGCCAGCAGCATAGGTGGGGGTACCTACTACGAGCAGTACTTC. Protein: CASSIGGGTYYEQYF. This rearrangement joins TRBV7-8 to TRBJ2-7; D tentatively fits TRBD1 or TRBD2 (5 bases each). Germline CDR1 and CDR2: SGHVS and FQNEAQ. The CDR3 consists of 15 residues. The V end lost 5 bases, the J end lost 3 bases, and 17 bases lay between the germline ends.

The chain has TRBV5-1 and TRBJ2-3; a possible D gene is TRBD2 (5 bases). Germline lookup yields CDR1 SGHRS and CDR2 YFSETQ. V was shortened by 9 bases and J by 4 bases, with 15 bases between the two germline ends. The CDR3 is made up of 13 amino acids. This CDR3 is CATQDEGADTQYF. CDR3 in DNA: TGCGCCACTCAGGACGAGGGCGCAGATACGCAGTATTTT.

In this sample, this clone turned up a few times. The V gene is TRBV7-2, the J gene TRBJ2-7, with 7 bases fitting TRBD1. CDR3 length equals 13 residues. The germline CDR1 and CDR2 sequences are SGHTA and FQGNSA. The ends lost 6 bases at V and 2 bases at J; junction bases unmatched: 4. DNA for the CDR3: TGTGCCAGCAGTCGGGACAGCCCCTACGAGCAGTACTTC. Encoded protein: CASSRDSPYEQYF.

This clone has more than one count but fewer than ten. The chain has TRBV11-2 and TRBJ2-1; D is unclear. V was cut by 2 bases and J by 7 bases, with 6 bases left in between. CDR3 size: 12 residues. CDR1 is SGHAT, CDR2 FQNNGV, per germline. The CDR3 nucleotides read TGTGCCAGCAGCTTAAATAGGAATGAGCAGTTCTTC. Translating gives CASSLNRNEQFF.

This sequence joins TRBV5-1 and TRBJ2-7; D perhaps matches TRBD2 (5 bases). The CDR3 consists of 14 residues. The V end lost 3 bases, the J end lost 6 bases, and 16 bases lay between the germline ends. Germline V gene lookup returns CDR1 SGHRS and CDR2 YFSETQ. For the CDR3, the DNA is TGCGCCAGCAGCTCTAGCCAGACCTCCGTCGAGCAGTACTTC. This gives the protein CASSSSQTSVEQYF.

The chain is built from TRBV7-3 and TRBJ2-3, with 8 nucleotides matching TRBD1. The trim removed 3 bases at V and 1 base at J, leaving 3 bases unmatched. CDR3 length equals 15 residues. The V gene's germline CDR1 is SGHTA and CDR2 FQGTGA. Here the CDR3 DNA reads TGTGCCAGCAGCTTGACAGGGGTCGGCACAGATACGCAGTATTTT. Protein product: CASSLTGVGTDTQYF.

V gene TRBV5-5 combines with J gene TRBJ2-3; D is possibly TRBD1 (6 bases). Trimming removed 4 bases at V and 2 bases at J, with 11 bases between. The CDR3 runs 14 residues. Germline loops: CDR1 SGHKS, CDR2 YYEKEE (reference sequence). Here the CDR3 DNA reads TGTGCCAGCAGCGCCTGGACAGCCACAGATACGCAGTATTTT. Its translation: CASSAWTATDTQYF.

This chain links TRBV19 with TRBJ2-1; D may be TRBD1 (6 bases). Between the trimmed V and J ends, which lost 5 bases and 0 bases, there was a span of 11 bases. Germline CDR1 and CDR2: LNHDA and SQIVND (reference sequence). CDR3 length equals 15 residues. CDR3: CASSVTGDSYNEQFF. The CDR3 bases are TGTGCCAGTAGTGTGACAGGAGACTCCTACAATGAGCAGTTCTTC.

This clone has a single count. This chain uses TRBV5-4 with TRBJ2-5; D is uncertain. The length of the CDR3 is 13 residues. Germline assignment: CDR1 SGHNT and CDR2 YYREEE (reference sequence). V lost 9 bases, J lost 6 bases, and 18 bases lay in between. CDR3 sequence reads: CANSPPAKKTQYF. Written as DNA, the CDR3 is TGTGCCAACAGTCCCCCAGCGAAAAAGACCCAGTACTTC.

V is TRBV7-9 and J is TRBJ1-1; D is unresolved. V was shortened by 1 base and J by 0 bases, with 9 bases between the two germline ends. CDR3 size: 15 residues. Germline V CDR1 and CDR2: SEHNR, FQNEAQ (reference sequence). DNA of the CDR3: TGTGCCAGCAGCTTAGATCCATCCCTGAACACTGAAGCTTTCTTT. It translates to CASSLDPSLNTEAFF.

The rearrangement links TRBV9 to TRBJ1-1; D is unresolved. Trimming took off 0 bases at V and 8 bases at J, with 14 bases between the two ends. Germline V CDR1 and CDR2: SGDLS, YYNGEE. The CDR3 extends over 14 amino acids. CDR3 sequence: CASSVAGYGEEAFF. CDR3 sequence (DNA): TGTGCCAGCAGCGTAGCGGGGTATGGGGAGGAAGCTTTCTTT. The whole variable domain, remainder taken from reference TRBV9 and TRBJ1-1, is DSGVTQTPKHLITATGQRVTLRCSPRSGDLSVYWYQQSLDQGLQFLIQYYNGEERAKGNILERFSAQQFPDLHSELNLSSLELGDSALYFCASSVAGYGEEAFFGQGTRLTVV.

The CDR3 protein is CASSLVQPTDTQYF. The CDR3 coding sequence is TGCGCCAGCAGCTTGGTGCAGCCCACAGATACGCAGTATTTT. The chain has TRBV5-1 and TRBJ2-3; D is undetermined. Germline CDR1 SGHRS, CDR2 YFSETQ. V shed 0 bases and J shed 2 bases, with 7 bases lying between them. There are 14 residues in the CDR3.